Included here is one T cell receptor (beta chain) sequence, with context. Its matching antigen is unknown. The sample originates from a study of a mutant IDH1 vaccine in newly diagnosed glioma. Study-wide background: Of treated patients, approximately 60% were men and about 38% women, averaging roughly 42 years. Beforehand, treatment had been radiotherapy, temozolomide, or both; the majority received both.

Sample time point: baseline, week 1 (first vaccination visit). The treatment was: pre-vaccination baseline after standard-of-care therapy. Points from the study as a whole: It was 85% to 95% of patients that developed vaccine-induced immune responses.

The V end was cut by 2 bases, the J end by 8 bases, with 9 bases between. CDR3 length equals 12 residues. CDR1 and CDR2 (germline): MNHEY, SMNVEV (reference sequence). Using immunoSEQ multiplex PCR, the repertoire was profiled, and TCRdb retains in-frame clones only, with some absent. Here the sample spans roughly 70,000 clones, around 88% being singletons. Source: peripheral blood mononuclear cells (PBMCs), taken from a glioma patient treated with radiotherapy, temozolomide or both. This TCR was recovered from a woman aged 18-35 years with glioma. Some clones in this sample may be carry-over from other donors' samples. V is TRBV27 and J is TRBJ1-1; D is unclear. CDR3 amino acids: CASSLRAGEAFF. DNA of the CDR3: TGTGCCAGCAGTTTAAGGGCGGGGGAAGCTTTCTTT.